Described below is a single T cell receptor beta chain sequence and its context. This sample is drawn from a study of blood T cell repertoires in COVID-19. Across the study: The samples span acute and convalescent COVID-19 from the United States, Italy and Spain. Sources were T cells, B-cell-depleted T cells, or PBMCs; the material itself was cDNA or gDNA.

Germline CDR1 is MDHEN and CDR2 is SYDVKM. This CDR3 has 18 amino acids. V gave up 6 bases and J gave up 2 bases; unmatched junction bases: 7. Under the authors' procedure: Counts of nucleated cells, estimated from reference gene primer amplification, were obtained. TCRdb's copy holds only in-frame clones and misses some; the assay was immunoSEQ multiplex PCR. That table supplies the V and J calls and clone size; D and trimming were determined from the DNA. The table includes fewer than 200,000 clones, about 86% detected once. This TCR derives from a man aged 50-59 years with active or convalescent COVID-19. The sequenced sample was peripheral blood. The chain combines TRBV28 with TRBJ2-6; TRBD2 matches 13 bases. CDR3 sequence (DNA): TGTGCCAGCAGCTCGGGACTAGCGGGACTAACTGGGGCCAACGTCCTGACTTTC. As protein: CASSSGLAGLTGANVLTF.